A single sample gave rise to the 13 T cell receptor beta chains below, sequenced in a study of shared clonotypes between healthy human individuals. Naive CD8 cells lacked CD45RO and underwent positive selection for CCR7, leaving out terminally differentiated effector memory CD45RA+ cells. Clones were sequenced by immunoSEQ multiplex PCR, and TCRdb holds only the in-frame ones, with some missing. The sample has about 2 million clones, 85% to 95% seen once. The specimen was naive CD8+ T cells sorted from blood. The receptors stem from a man in his late teens or twenties in good health.

This sequence joins TRBV27 and TRBJ2-7, with a possible D match to TRBD1 (6 bases). The germline gives CDR1 MNHEY, CDR2 SMNVEV (reference sequence). This CDR3 comprises 12 residues. V lost 6 bases, J lost 6 bases, and 12 bases lay in between. CDR3 nucleotide sequence: TGTGCCAGCAGCCGTGACAGGTTCGAGCAGTACTTC. It translates to CASSRDRFEQYF.

This chain connects TRBV27 to TRBJ1-5; D not resolved. Trimming removed 3 bases from V and 5 bases from J, with 14 bases in between. The CDR3 spans 15 residues. Germline V gene sequence: CDR1 MNHEY, CDR2 SMNVEV (reference sequence). The CDR3 DNA follows: TGTGCCAGCAGTTTGATCTGGCGTTGGGATCAGCCCCAGCATTTT. Its translation: CASSLIWRWDQPQHF.

Only one count was recorded for this clone. The chain links TRBV12-5 to TRBJ2-7; 9 bases align to TRBD1. V shed 5 bases and J 6 bases; nucleotides not matched to a gene: 11. There are 15 residues in the CDR3. From germline, CDR1 is LGHNT and CDR2 FRNRAP. The CDR3: CASGPGQGSLAEQYF. The CDR3 nucleotides are TGTGCTAGTGGTCCGGGACAGGGATCTCTCGCCGAGCAGTACTTC.

V gene TRBV30 combines with J gene TRBJ2-3; D gene ambiguous. The germline V gene has CDR1 GTSNPN and CDR2 SVGIG (reference sequence). The CDR3 has 14 amino acids. V dropped 2 bases and J dropped 2 bases, with 11 bases sitting between them. CDR3 loop: CAWSRVTLTDTQYF. CDR3 coding DNA: TGTGCCTGGAGTCGCGTGACCCTCACAGATACGCAGTATTTT. The full variable domain, with the rest looked up from reference TRBV30 and TRBJ2-3, is SQTIHQWPATLVQPVGSPLSLECTVEGTSNPNLYWYRQAAGRGLQLLFYSVGIGQISSEVPQNLSASRPQDRQFILSSKKLLLSDSGFYLCAWSRVTLTDTQYFGPGTRLTVL.

This chain uses TRBV25-1 with TRBJ2-2; D may be TRBD1 or TRBD2 (6 bases each). Germline-derived CDR1 and CDR2 are MGHDK and SYGVNS. V gave up 4 bases and J gave up 7 bases, with 10 bases separating them. The CDR3 runs to 13 residues. Here the CDR3 reads CASSGGAIGELFF. For the CDR3, the DNA is TGTGCCAGCAGTGGGGGGGCGATCGGGGAGCTGTTTTTT.

The count of this clone is one. The chain is built from TRBV5-6 and TRBJ2-3; D is unresolved. Germline V gene data show CDR1 as SGHDT and CDR2 as YYEEEE. V lost 4 bases and J 1 base, leaving 13 bases between the germline ends. The CDR3 runs to 15 residues. CDR3 in DNA: TGTGCCAGCAGCCACTATGGCGGTGGCACAGATACGCAGTATTTT. Its translation is CASSHYGGGTDTQYF.

The J gene is TRBJ2-1, the V gene TRBV27; 7 bases line up with TRBD1. CDR1 is MNHEY, CDR2 SMNVEV, per germline (reference sequence). The CDR3 length is 19 residues. The V and J ends lost 8 bases and 4 bases, in that order; junction bases with no gene match: 23. DNA for the CDR3: TGTGCCAGCCGTCATAAAGGGACAGATTATATCGGAATTTACAATGAGCAGTTCTTC. Its translation is CASRHKGTDYIGIYNEQFF.

This chain connects TRBV10-3 to TRBJ2-2; D remains ambiguous. Germline V lookup: CDR1 ENHRY, CDR2 SYGVKD. The CDR3 has 16 amino acids. V was pared by 4 bases and J by 0 bases, with 12 bases between. The CDR3 region has the DNA TGTGCCATCAGTGTCCAGATAATAACGAACACCGGGGAGCTGTTTTTT. Residues: CAISVQIITNTGELFF.

Remarks on this clone: The identical CDR3 is also encoded by other nucleotide sequences in the sample. The chain carries TRBV7-9 and TRBJ1-1; D remains ambiguous. Germline assignment: CDR1 SEHNR and CDR2 FQNEAQ (reference sequence). The CDR3 totals 11 residues. The V and J ends lost 1 base and 8 bases respectively, with 5 bases between them. As DNA, the CDR3 is TGTGCCAGCAGCTTAGGGATAGAAGCTTTCTTT. This translates into CASSLGIEAFF. Full variable domain (outside the CDR3, taken from reference TRBV7-9 and TRBJ1-1): DTGVSQNPRHKITKRGQNVTFRCDPISEHNRLYWYRQTLGQGPEFLTYFQNEAQLEKSRLLSDRFSAERPKGSFSTLEIQRTEQGDSAMYLCASSLGIEAFFGQGTRLTVV.

The CDR3 DNA reads TGTGCCACCACAGACAGCCTCAACTACGAGCAGTACTTC. Amino acid sequence: CATTDSLNYEQYF. The gene calls are TRBV19 and TRBJ2-7; D is possibly TRBD1 (5 bases). The germline V gene encodes CDR1 LNHDA and CDR2 SQIVND (reference sequence). With 10 bases removed from V and 3 bases from J, the gap between germline ends came to 16 bases. The CDR3 length is 13 residues.

V gene TRBV7-9 combines with J gene TRBJ2-7; 8 bases map to TRBD1. The V and J ends lost 3 bases and 3 bases, in that order; junction bases with no gene match: 4. This CDR3 has 14 residues. CDR1 is SEHNR, CDR2 FQNEAQ, per germline (reference sequence). The CDR3 nucleotides are TGTGCCAGCAGCTTTGGGACAGGTATCTACGAGCAGTACTTC. Amino acid sequence: CASSFGTGIYEQYF.

V is TRBV6-4 and J is TRBJ1-4, with D unresolved. This CDR3 is 14 amino acids long. The germline gives CDR1 MRHNA, CDR2 SNTAGT. Trimming removed 6 bases from V and 0 bases from J, with 8 bases in between. The CDR3 DNA follows: TGTGCCAGCAGGAACAGAGCAACTAATGAAAAACTGTTTTTT. The encoded protein is CASRNRATNEKLFF.

In this sample, this clone turned up a few times. The chain employs TRBV6-1 and TRBJ2-3, with D uncertain. Trimming removed 3 bases at V and 6 bases at J, with 10 bases between. Germline V gene data show CDR1 as MNHNS and CDR2 as SASEGT. The CDR3 consists of 13 residues. CDR3 in DNA: TGTGCCAGCAGTGACGGCTGGTTGGATACGCAGTATTTT. Its translation: CASSDGWLDTQYF.